The clone carrying this TCR beta chain has ten or more counts. Antigen unknown. This CDR3 spans 15 amino acids. Trimming took 2 bases from V and 2 from J; bases not matched to a gene: 8. Germline CDR1 is SQVTM and CDR2 is ANQGSEA. This entry is derived from a study of identical twins. Study results and limitations: Low generation probability was overrepresented in out-of-frame alpha sequences shared by twins. A lower insertion count was a feature of abundant cord blood beta clonotypes, with no such feature in memory repertoires.

A universal primer binding site was introduced by template switching. The final cDNA contained unique molecular identifiers. TCRdb reanalysed the 5' RACE reads using MiXCR and keeps one entry per CDR3 protein. The table includes a few hundred thousand distinct CDR3 sequences, 9% to 15% detected once. Separately, the same data were catalogued under a study of yellow fever vaccine responses in identical twins.

The chain combines TRBV29-1 with TRBJ1-1, with 7 bases identical to TRBD1. This receptor was taken from a woman younger than 35 in good health. Sequencing was carried out using CD8+ T cells sorted from blood. In DNA, the CDR3 is TGCAGCGTTGAATCTGCTGGGACAGCTAACACTGAAGCTTTCTTT. This codes for CSVESAGTANTEAFF.